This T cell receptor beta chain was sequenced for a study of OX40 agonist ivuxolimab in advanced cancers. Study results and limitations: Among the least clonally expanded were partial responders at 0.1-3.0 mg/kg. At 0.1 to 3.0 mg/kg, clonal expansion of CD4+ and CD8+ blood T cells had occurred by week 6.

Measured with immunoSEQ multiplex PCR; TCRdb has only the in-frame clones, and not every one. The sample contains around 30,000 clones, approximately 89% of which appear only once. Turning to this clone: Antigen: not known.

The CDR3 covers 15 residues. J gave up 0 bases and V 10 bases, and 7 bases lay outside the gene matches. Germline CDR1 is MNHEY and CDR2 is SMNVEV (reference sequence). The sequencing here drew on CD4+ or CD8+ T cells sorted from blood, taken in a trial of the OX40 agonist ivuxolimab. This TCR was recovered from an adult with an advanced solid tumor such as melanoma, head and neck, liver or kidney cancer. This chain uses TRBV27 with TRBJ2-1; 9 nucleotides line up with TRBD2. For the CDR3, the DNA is TGTGCCACCAGACTAGCGGCGATCTCCTACAATGAGCAGTTCTTC. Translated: CATRLAAISYNEQFF.